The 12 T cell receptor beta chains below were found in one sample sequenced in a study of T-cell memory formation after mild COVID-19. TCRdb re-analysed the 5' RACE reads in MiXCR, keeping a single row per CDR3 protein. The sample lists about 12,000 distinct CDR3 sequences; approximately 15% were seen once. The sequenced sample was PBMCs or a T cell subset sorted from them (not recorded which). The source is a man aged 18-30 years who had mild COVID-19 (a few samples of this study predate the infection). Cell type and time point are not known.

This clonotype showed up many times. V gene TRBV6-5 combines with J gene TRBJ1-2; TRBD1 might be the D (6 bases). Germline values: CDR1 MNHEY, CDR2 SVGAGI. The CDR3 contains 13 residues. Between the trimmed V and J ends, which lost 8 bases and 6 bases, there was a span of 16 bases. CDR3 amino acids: CASGPGQFNGYTF. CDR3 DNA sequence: TGTGCCAGCGGGCCGGGACAATTTAATGGCTACACCTTC.

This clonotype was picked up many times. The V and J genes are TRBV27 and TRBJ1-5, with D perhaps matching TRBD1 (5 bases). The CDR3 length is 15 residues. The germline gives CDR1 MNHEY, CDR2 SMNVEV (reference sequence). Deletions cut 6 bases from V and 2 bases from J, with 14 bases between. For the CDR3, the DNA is TGTGCCAGCAGGCGAGTGGGAGGGGGCAATCAGCCCCAGCATTTT. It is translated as CASRRVGGGNQPQHF.

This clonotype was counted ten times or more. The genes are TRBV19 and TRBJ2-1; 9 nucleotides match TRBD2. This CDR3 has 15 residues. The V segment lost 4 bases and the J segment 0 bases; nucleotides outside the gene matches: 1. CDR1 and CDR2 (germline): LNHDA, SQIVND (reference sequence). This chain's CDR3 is CASSKTSGSYNEQFF. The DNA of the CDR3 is TGTGCCAGTAGTAAGACTAGCGGCTCCTACAATGAGCAGTTCTTC.

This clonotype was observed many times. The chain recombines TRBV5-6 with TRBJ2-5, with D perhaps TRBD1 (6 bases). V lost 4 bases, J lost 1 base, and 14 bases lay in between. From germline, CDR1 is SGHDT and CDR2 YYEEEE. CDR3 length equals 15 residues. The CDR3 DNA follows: TGTGCCAGCAGCCAACTAAACAGGGCCCAAGAGACCCAGTACTTC. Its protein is CASSQLNRAQETQYF. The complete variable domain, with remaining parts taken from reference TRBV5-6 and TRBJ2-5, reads DAGVTQSPTHLIKTRGQQVTLRCSPKSGHDTVSWYQQALGQGPQFIFQYYEEEERQRGNFPDRFSGHQFPNYSSELNVNALLLGDSALYLCASSQLNRAQETQYFGPGTRLLVL.

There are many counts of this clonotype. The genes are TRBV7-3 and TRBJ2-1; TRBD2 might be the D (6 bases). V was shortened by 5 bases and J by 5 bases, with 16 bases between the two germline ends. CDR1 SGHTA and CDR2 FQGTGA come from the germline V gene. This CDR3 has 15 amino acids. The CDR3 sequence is CASSPLGGSNNEQFF. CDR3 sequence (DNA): TGTGCCAGCAGCCCCCTCGGAGGGTCTAACAATGAGCAGTTCTTC.

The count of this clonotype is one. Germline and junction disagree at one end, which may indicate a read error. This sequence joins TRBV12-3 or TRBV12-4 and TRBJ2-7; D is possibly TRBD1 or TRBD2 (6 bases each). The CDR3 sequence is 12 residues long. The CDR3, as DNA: TGTGACAGCAGGAGGGGGGCCTACGAGCAGTACTTC. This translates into CDSRRGAYEQYF.

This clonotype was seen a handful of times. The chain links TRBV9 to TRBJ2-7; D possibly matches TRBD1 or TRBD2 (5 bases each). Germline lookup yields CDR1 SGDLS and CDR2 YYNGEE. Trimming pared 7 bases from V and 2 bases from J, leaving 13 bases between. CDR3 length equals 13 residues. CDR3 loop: CASRGTDTYEQYF. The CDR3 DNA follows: TGTGCCAGCCGAGGGACGGACACCTACGAGCAGTACTTC.

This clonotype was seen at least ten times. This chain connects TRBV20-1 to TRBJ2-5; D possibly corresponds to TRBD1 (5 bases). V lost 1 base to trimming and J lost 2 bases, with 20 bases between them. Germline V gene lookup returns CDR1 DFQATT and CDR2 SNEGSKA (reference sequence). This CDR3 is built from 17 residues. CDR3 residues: CSARGWAGRERQETQYF. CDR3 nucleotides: TGCAGTGCTAGAGGGTGGGCAGGGCGAGAGAGGCAAGAGACCCAGTACTTC.

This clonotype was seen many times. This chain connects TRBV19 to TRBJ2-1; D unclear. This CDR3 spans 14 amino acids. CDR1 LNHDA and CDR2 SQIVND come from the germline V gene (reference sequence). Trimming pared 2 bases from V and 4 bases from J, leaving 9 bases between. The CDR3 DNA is TGTGCCAGTAGTATAACGGCGCGTTACAATGAGCAGTTCTTC. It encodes CASSITARYNEQFF.

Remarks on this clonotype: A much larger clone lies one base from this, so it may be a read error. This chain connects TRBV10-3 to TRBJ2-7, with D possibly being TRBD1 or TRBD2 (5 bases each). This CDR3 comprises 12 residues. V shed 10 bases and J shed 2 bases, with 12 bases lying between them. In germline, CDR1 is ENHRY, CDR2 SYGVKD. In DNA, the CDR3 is TGTGCCACCGGGGACGGAGCCTACGAGCAGTACTTC. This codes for CATGDGAYEQYF.

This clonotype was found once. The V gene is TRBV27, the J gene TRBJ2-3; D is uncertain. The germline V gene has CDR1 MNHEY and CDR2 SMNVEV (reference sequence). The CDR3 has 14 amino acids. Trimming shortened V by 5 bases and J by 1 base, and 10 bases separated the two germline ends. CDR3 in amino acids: CASSSNAGTDTQYF. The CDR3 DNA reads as TGTGCCAGCAGTAGTAACGCTGGCACAGATACGCAGTATTTT.

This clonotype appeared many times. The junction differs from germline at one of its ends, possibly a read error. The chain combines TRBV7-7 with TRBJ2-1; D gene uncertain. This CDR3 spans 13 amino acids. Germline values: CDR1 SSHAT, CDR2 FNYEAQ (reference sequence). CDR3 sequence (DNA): TGTGCTAGCAGCTTCTCCCCGCCGGAGGAGCAGTTCTTC. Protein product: CASSFSPPEEQFF.